This entry features one T cell receptor (beta chain) sequence. The target antigen is unknown. The source of the sample is a study of T cell responses to AZD1222 COVID-19 vaccine. Study findings and constraints: Increases in Spike-specific TCR breadth and depth were seen after two AZD1222 doses. Dominant at 160-218 and 743-854, vaccine-associated CD4 TCRs also spanned spike. Repertoires were obtained only post-peak T cell response.

With 6 bases removed from V and 2 bases from J, the gap between germline ends came to 11 bases. The CDR3 is 14 residues long. From germline, CDR1 is ENHRY and CDR2 SYGVKD. Profiled with immunoSEQ multiplex PCR; TCRdb holds only in-frame clones, not every one. The sample contains just under 150,000 clones, roughly nine tenths of which appear only once. J is TRBJ1-5 and V is TRBV10-3; tentative D call: TRBD1 (5 bases). The sample consisted of peripheral blood, taken 28 days after the second AZD1222 dose. The sequence derives from an adult who received the AZD1222 COVID-19 vaccine. The CDR3 is CAISEGQGNQPQHF. Here the CDR3 DNA reads TGTGCCATCAGCGAAGGACAAGGCAATCAGCCCCAGCATTTT.